This TCR beta chain is drawn from a study of OX40 agonist ivuxolimab in advanced cancers. The study's findings and limits: Partial responders dosed at 0.1-3.0 mg/kg displayed clonal expansion ranking among the lowest.

This CDR3 has 16 residues. V shed 5 bases and J shed 3 bases, with 17 bases lying between them. Germline-derived CDR1 and CDR2 are MDHEN and SYDVKM. Measured with immunoSEQ multiplex PCR; TCRdb has only the in-frame clones, and not every one. The data show just under 65,000 clones, roughly nine tenths seen once. Worth noting for this clone: Its antigen is as yet unknown.

This rearrangement joins TRBV28 to TRBJ1-3; D is perhaps TRBD1 (5 bases). Specimen: CD4+ or CD8+ T cells sorted from blood, collected in a trial of the OX40 agonist ivuxolimab. The receptor was derived from an adult with an advanced solid tumor such as melanoma, head and neck, liver or kidney cancer. The CDR3 nucleotides are TGTGCCAGCAGTGTCCCCTTTTCGGGGCTTGGAAACACCATATATTTT. This translates into CASSVPFSGLGNTIYF.